Reported below is one T cell receptor (beta chain). This sample stems from a study of B cell selection in AIRE deficiency. Assay: immunoSEQ multiplex PCR; the TCRdb copy retains only in-frame clones and omits some. The table lists under 30,000 clones, around 97% of them singletons. The length of the CDR3 is 18 residues. Germline CDR1 and CDR2: LNHDA and SQIVND (reference sequence). J was trimmed by 1 base and V by 11 bases; bases with no gene match: 15. The sorted conventional CD4 T cells were gated as CD4+CD127+. The rearrangement links TRBV19 to TRBJ2-6; 9 bases match TRBD1. This receptor was obtained from a human donor with AIRE deficiency. The sequenced sample was conventional CD4+ T cells sorted from PBMCs. The CDR3 DNA reads TGTGCCCCACGTCAGAGACAGGGGGGCCTATCTGGGGCCAACGTCCTGACTTTC. As protein: CAPRQRQGGLSGANVLTF.